A single sample is the source of the 9 T cell receptor beta chains below, sequenced in a study of HIV-infected patients and healthy controls. The repertoire came from unfractionated whole blood and reflected all unsorted peripheral T cells. Alpha and beta constant-region primers primed reverse transcription of around 500 ng RNA. Each of the alpha and beta chains got its own library through chain-specific third strand synthesis with indices. TCRdb reanalysed the 5' RACE reads using MiXCR and keeps one entry per CDR3 protein. The table has about 13,000 distinct CDR3 sequences, 11% seen once. Input material: blood. These receptors were obtained from an adult in good health.

This clonotype is labeled medium-sized. The chain combines TRBV27 with TRBJ1-1; D possibly corresponds to TRBD1 (5 bases). This CDR3 has 13 amino acids. V was clipped by 6 bases and J by 2 bases, with 10 bases between them. Germline-derived CDR1 and CDR2 are MNHEY and SMNVEV (reference sequence). Here the CDR3 DNA reads TGTGCCAGCAGCCAGACAGCAAACACTGAAGCTTTCTTT. This gives the protein CASSQTANTEAFF.

This clonotype was observed many times. This chain joins TRBV15 and TRBJ2-7; 10 bases align to TRBD1. CDR1 LNHNV and CDR2 YYDKDF come from the germline V gene (reference sequence). The CDR3 loop spans 15 amino acids. Trimming removed 5 bases from V and 2 bases from J; junction bases left unmatched: 6. The CDR3 reads CATSGRTGGTYEQYF. DNA for the CDR3: TGTGCCACCAGCGGTAGGACAGGGGGAACCTACGAGCAGTACTTC.

This clonotype is medium-sized. The rearrangement links TRBV28 to TRBJ1-2; no reliable D call. The V gene's germline CDR1 is MDHEN and CDR2 SYDVKM. Trimming left V 6 bases short and J 4 bases short, with 12 bases between. The CDR3 is made up of 13 amino acids. The CDR3 bases are TGTGCCAGCAGCAGCGACGGTCTCTATGGCTACACCTTC. Its protein is CASSSDGLYGYTF.

This clonotype was counted many times. The V gene is TRBV7-2, the J gene TRBJ2-7; 8 bases map to TRBD2. The CDR3 runs to 15 residues. Germline loops: CDR1 SGHTA, CDR2 FQGNSA. Unmatched junction bases numbered 5, after V lost 1 base and J lost 3 bases. DNA for the CDR3: TGTGCCAGCAGCTTAGATCCTAGCGGGTTCTACGAGCAGTACTTC. Its protein product is CASSLDPSGFYEQYF.

In its sample, this clonotype was seen many times. V and J are TRBV28 and TRBJ2-7; D is undetermined. The germline gives CDR1 MDHEN, CDR2 SYDVKM. This CDR3 spans 14 amino acids. The V end was cut by 10 bases, the J end by 4 bases, with 20 bases between. CDR3 residues: CATLTRRKPYEQYF. The CDR3 nucleotides are TGTGCCACCCTTACTCGGCGAAAACCGTACGAGCAGTACTTC. Full variable domain (outside the CDR3, taken from reference TRBV28 and TRBJ2-7): DVKVTQSSRYLVKRTGEKVFLECVQDMDHENMFWYRQDPGLGLRLIYFSYDVKMKEKGDIPEGYSVSREKKERFSLILESASTNQTSMYLCATLTRRKPYEQYFGPGTRLTVT.

V is TRBV6-1 and J is TRBJ1-5; D unresolved. Germline assignment: CDR1 MNHNS and CDR2 SASEGT. Trimming pared 5 bases from V and 0 bases from J, leaving 8 bases between. The CDR3 has 14 amino acids. The DNA for the CDR3 is TGTGCCAGCAGTCCTCAGAGTAGCAATCAGCCCCAGCATTTT. Translation: CASSPQSSNQPQHF.

This clonotype is judged medium-sized. The chain combines TRBV20-1 with TRBJ1-1; no firm D call. The CDR3 length is 15 residues. V lost 5 bases, J lost 0 bases, and 16 bases lay in between. Germline V gene sequence: CDR1 DFQATT, CDR2 SNEGSKA (reference sequence). CDR3 residues: CSAPRRDTLNTEAFF. CDR3 DNA: TGCAGTGCTCCCCGGCGGGATACCCTGAACACTGAAGCTTTCTTT.

This clonotype was seen ten or more times. The V call is TRBV4-2, the J call TRBJ2-7; 11 bases are a match to TRBD2. The V segment lost 0 bases and the J segment 4 bases; nucleotides outside the gene matches: 2. Germline V CDR1 and CDR2: LGHNA, YNFKEQ. This CDR3 comprises 15 residues. The DNA for the CDR3 is TGTGCCAGCAGCCAAGATGCTAGCGGGGGGTACGAGCAGTACTTC. Its protein is CASSQDASGGYEQYF.

The chain is built from TRBV19 and TRBJ1-5; D possibly corresponds to TRBD1 (6 bases). This CDR3 spans 18 amino acids. Germline V gene lookup returns CDR1 LNHDA and CDR2 SQIVND (reference sequence). Between the trimmed V and J ends, which lost 3 bases and 6 bases, there was a span of 24 bases. CDR3 residues: CASSMGPRGPSPAQPQHF. CDR3 DNA sequence: TGTGCCAGTAGTATGGGTCCCAGGGGTCCCAGCCCTGCTCAGCCCCAGCATTTT.